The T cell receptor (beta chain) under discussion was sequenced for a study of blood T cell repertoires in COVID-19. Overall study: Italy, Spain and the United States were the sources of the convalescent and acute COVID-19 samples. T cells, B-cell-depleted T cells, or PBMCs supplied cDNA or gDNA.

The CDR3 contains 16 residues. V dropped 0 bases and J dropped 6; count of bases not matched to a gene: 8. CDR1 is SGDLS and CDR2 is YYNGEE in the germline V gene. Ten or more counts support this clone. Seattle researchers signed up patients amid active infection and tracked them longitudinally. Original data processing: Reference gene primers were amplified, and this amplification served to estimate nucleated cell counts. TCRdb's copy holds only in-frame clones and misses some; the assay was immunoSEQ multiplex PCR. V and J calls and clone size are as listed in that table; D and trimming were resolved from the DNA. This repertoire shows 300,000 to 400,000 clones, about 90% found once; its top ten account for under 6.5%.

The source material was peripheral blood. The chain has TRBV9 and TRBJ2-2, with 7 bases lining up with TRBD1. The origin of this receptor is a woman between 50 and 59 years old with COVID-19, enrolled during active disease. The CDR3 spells CASSVDYRGRAGELFF. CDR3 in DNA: TGTGCCAGCAGCGTAGATTACAGGGGAAGGGCCGGGGAGCTGTTTTTT.